A selection of T cell receptor beta chains follows, all from one sample in a study of blood T cell repertoires in COVID-19. The method was immunoSEQ multiplex PCR; TCRdb's version includes in-frame clones alone and lacks a portion of them. The sample comprises 160,000 or so clones, approximately 79% of which are singletons, and roughly 20% rests with the top ten. The sample was peripheral blood. All receptors derive from an elderly woman with acute or convalescent COVID-19. Each CDR3 is given with its conserved first and last residue.

>TRBV7-3
CASSTRHSGGTTDTQYF
>TRBV27
CASTYHVGDEKLFF
>TRBV11-2
CASSSGLAGGLSGSYEQYF
>TRBV5-6
CASSFVKGQGDYEQYF
>TRBV27
CASRGRGQGSREQYF
>TRBV9
CASSVNSRNYGYTF
>TRBV5-1
CASTNQGDTEAFF
>TRBV6-2/TRBV6-3
CASSYPGGLNTEAFF
>TRBV7-8
CASSLDRGETQYF
>TRBV11-2
CASSSGWDSYEQYF
>TRBV5-6
CASSWGPGNTEAFF
>TRBV5-1
CASSLNAQTSGVETQYF
>TRBV10-3
CAISESGDNEQFF
>TRBV24-1
CATSDPITGLVPGELFF
>TRBV5-4
CASSSNGLAGGNNEQFF
>TRBV5-4
CASKTSGAPDTQYF
>TRBV10-2
CASERQGAPGTDTQYF
>TRBV27
CASSPFGGRLVRGGYTF
>TRBV6-6
CASSPSGVTNEKLFF
>TRBV10-3
CAISVSGTDNEQFF
>TRBV19
CASIRGSGGPNTGELFF
>TRBV5-5
CASSFGGNWNTEAFF
>TRBV6-5
CASSYSQGAGNTEAFF
>TRBV28
CASSLTGSQFRDTQYF
>TRBV10-1
CASGTGSFEQYF
>TRBV10-3
CAISARQGSYEQYF
>TRBV6-1
CASSEYRDRVNEQFF
>TRBV11-2
CASSSPRGQTPAWGTEAFF
>TRBV10-3
CASQQGEGYGYTF
>TRBV18
CASSTTSRTNTGELFF
>TRBV5-1
CASSTGGGQWDEQYF
>TRBV5-1
CASSDAGGRYNEQFF
>TRBV19
CASKTQGFSNQPQHF
>TRBV5-1
CASSPAGGTNIQYF
>TRBV10-3
CAISGGTGVTYEQYF
>TRBV20-1
CSAGQHSPLHF
>TRBV12-5
CASGLIPSRPFF
>TRBV12-3/TRBV12-4
CASSLTAGQPQHF
>TRBV29-1
CSVQPDRRRHTDTQYF
>TRBV11-2
CASSLLGGRTGNTIYF
>TRBV6-5
CASRQAEQNTEAFF
>TRBV21-1
CASSAPCGRPLYEQYF
>TRBV27
CASSSSGLSTDTQYF
>TRBV5-4
CASSLARGENSPLHF
>TRBV5-6
CASIDRLAGYNEQFF
>TRBV6-6
CASRGVVGYTF
>TRBV7-2
CASSFPAGGQETQYF
>TRBV7-9
CASSLIFGKYNEQFF
>TRBV29-1
CSGRGPSYNEQFF
>TRBV6-5
CASSYVSGGGYTF
>TRBV28
CASSFVGTGANVLTF
>TRBV6-1
CASSEALPGRGGNSPLHF